The 10 T cell receptor beta chains given below trace back to one sample, sequenced in a study of technical replicates of blood from a few donors. The data were produced by immunoSEQ multiplex PCR, yet TCRdb's version contains in-frame clones alone and is incomplete. The sample shows around 68,000 clones, around 97% of them seen only once. Sequenced input: T cells isolated from PBMCs. The origin of the receptors is a human donor in good health.

This clone was detected only once. The chain uses TRBV29-1 and TRBJ2-1, with D maybe TRBD2 (6 bases). There are 14 residues in the CDR3. Germline values: CDR1 SQVTM, CDR2 ANQGSEA. The V gene lost 1 base and the J gene lost 4 bases, with 11 bases spanning the gap. In nucleotides, the CDR3 is TGCAGCGTTGAAGGCGGAGGGGAATACAATGAGCAGTTCTTC. It translates to CSVEGGGEYNEQFF.

The CDR3 is CASSPTRGPRSNEQFF. The DNA for the CDR3 is TGTGCCAGCAGCCCCACCAGAGGGCCCAGGTCCAATGAGCAGTTCTTC. The chain has TRBV7-9 and TRBJ2-1; a possible D gene is TRBD2 (5 bases). The CDR3 extends over 16 amino acids. V was shortened by 5 bases and J by 6 bases, with 20 bases between the two germline ends. Germline lookup yields CDR1 SEHNR and CDR2 FQNEAQ (reference sequence).

The rearrangement links TRBV18 to TRBJ1-1; D is unclear. The germline V and J ends were trimmed by 8 bases and 0 bases, with 22 bases remaining between them. Per the germline V gene, CDR1 is KGHSH and CDR2 is LQKENI. There are 17 residues in the CDR3. The CDR3 sequence: CASPVPAGFIMNTEAFF. The CDR3 nucleotides read TGTGCCAGCCCAGTCCCCGCAGGATTCATCATGAACACTGAAGCTTTCTTT.

The chain has TRBV10-3 and TRBJ1-3; the D gene is possibly TRBD1 (6 bases). V was trimmed by 9 bases and J by 0 bases, leaving 12 bases between them. Per the germline V gene, CDR1 is ENHRY and CDR2 is SYGVKD. The CDR3 runs 14 residues. The CDR3 coding sequence is TGTGCCATAATGGGACAATACTCTGGAAACACCATATATTTT. Translated: CAIMGQYSGNTIYF.

This clone was seen a few times. The genes are TRBV11-3 and TRBJ2-6; unclear D gene. The germline gives CDR1 SGHNT, CDR2 YENEEA. Trimming took 5 bases from V and 2 from J, leaving 10 bases between them. This CDR3 is built from 15 residues. The CDR3 here is CASSRGVAGANVLTF. CDR3 sequence (DNA): TGTGCCAGCAGCAGAGGCGTGGCTGGGGCCAACGTCCTGACTTTC.

V and J are TRBV7-9 and TRBJ2-3; TRBD2 aligns across 7 bases. Per the germline V gene, CDR1 is SEHNR and CDR2 is FQNEAQ (reference sequence). Germline trimming cut 5 bases from V and 0 bases from J; bases unmatched to any gene: 5. The CDR3 length is 15 residues. In nucleotides, the CDR3 is TGTGCCAGCAGCCCAAGCGGGACTAGCACAGATACGCAGTATTTT. Translation gives CASSPSGTSTDTQYF.

CDR3 sequence reads: CASSSRDMYEQYF. The DNA for the CDR3 is TGTGCCAGCAGCTCCCGGGACATGTACGAGCAGTACTTC. This chain links TRBV5-6 with TRBJ2-7; D is possibly TRBD1 (6 bases). V was clipped by 3 bases and J by 4 bases, with 11 bases between them. This CDR3 has 13 amino acids. The germline gives CDR1 SGHDT, CDR2 YYEEEE.

The chain links TRBV29-1 to TRBJ2-7; 7 nucleotides match TRBD1. This CDR3 has 12 residues. Per germline, CDR1 SQVTM and CDR2 ANQGSEA. V gave up 7 bases and J gave up 0 bases; unmatched junction bases: 3. The CDR3, as DNA: TGCAGCGCCCGGGACAGCTCCTACGAGCAGTACTTC. Translated: CSARDSSYEQYF.

The genes are TRBV5-1 and TRBJ2-3; tentative D call: TRBD2 (5 bases). Germline values: CDR1 SGHRS, CDR2 YFSETQ. The V and J ends lost 1 base and 0 bases respectively, with 9 bases between them. The CDR3 consists of 15 residues. The CDR3 here is CASSLTAVSTDTQYF. As DNA, the CDR3 is TGCGCCAGCAGCTTGACAGCGGTTAGCACAGATACGCAGTATTTT.

V usage is TRBV5-1 and J usage is TRBJ2-3, with D perhaps matching TRBD1 (6 bases). Trimming removed 0 bases from V and 2 bases from J, with 7 bases in between. The CDR3 is 14 residues long. The germline V gene encodes CDR1 SGHRS and CDR2 YFSETQ. The CDR3 reads CASSLGQDTDTQYF. CDR3 DNA sequence: TGCGCCAGCAGCTTGGGACAGGACACAGATACGCAGTATTTT.